The 23 T cell receptor beta chains given below trace back to one sample, sequenced in a study of blood T cell repertoires in COVID-19. Using immunoSEQ multiplex PCR, the repertoire was profiled, and TCRdb retains in-frame clones only, with some absent. The profile covers some 260,000 clones, with around nine tenths appearing a single time and approximately 9% taken by the ten largest. Sequencing was carried out using PBMCs or T cells enriched from blood (not recorded which). The receptors here all came from a man aged 40-49 years who had recovered from COVID-19.

The chain recombines TRBV12-3 or TRBV12-4 with TRBJ1-1; D ambiguous. With 4 bases removed from V and 7 bases from J, the gap between germline ends came to 7 bases. The CDR3 has 11 amino acids. The CDR3 reads CASSSRVEAFF. CDR3 bases: TGTGCCAGCAGTTCCCGGGTTGAAGCTTTCTTT.

V and J are TRBV7-3 and TRBJ2-2; weak D call: TRBD2 (6 bases). Trimming took 5 bases from V and 6 from J, leaving 19 bases between them. This CDR3 is built from 16 residues. CDR1 and CDR2 from the germline V gene are SGHTA and FQGTGA. This CDR3 reads CASSPGRDWGPGELFF. The CDR3 DNA reads as TGTGCCAGCAGCCCGGGGCGGGACTGGGGTCCCGGGGAGCTGTTTTTT.

This clone was counted only a few times. The chain carries TRBV20-1 and TRBJ2-7, with TRBD2 matching over 9 bases. The CDR3 runs 20 residues. V shed 3 bases and J 5 bases; nucleotides not matched to a gene: 26. Germline V CDR1 and CDR2: DFQATT, SNEGSKA (reference sequence). The CDR3 protein is CSASGADELAGNQRRDEQYF. In nucleotides, the CDR3 is TGCAGTGCTAGTGGTGCCGACGAACTAGCGGGCAATCAAAGGCGGGACGAGCAGTACTTC.

The table lists this clone with a few counts. The J gene is TRBJ1-5, the V gene TRBV6-2 or TRBV6-3; D may be TRBD1 (5 bases). V dropped 7 bases and J dropped 0 bases, with 13 bases sitting between them. This CDR3 is 15 amino acids long. Germline values: CDR1 MNHEY, CDR2 SVGEGT. In DNA, the CDR3 is TGTGCCAGCAACCCAGGACAAGCTAGCAATCAGCCCCAGCATTTT. This sequence encodes CASNPGQASNQPQHF.

The chain links TRBV27 to TRBJ1-2; D possibly corresponds to TRBD1 (5 bases). CDR3 length equals 13 residues. Trimming took 5 bases from V and 2 from J, leaving 9 bases between them. CDR1 MNHEY and CDR2 SMNVEV come from the germline V gene (reference sequence). The CDR3 DNA reads TGTGCCAGCAGTCTACGGGGGAACTATGGCTACACCTTC. Translated: CASSLRGNYGYTF.

The V call is TRBV6-5, the J call TRBJ1-1; 7 bases are shared with TRBD1. Germline V lookup: CDR1 MNHEY, CDR2 SVGAGI. This CDR3 is built from 12 residues. V shed 6 bases, J shed 11 bases, and the junction held 9 bases outside the gene matches. CDR3 sequence: CASSQIGTEAFF. In DNA form, the CDR3 reads TGTGCCAGCAGCCAAATCGGGACAGAGGCTTTCTTT.

The J gene is TRBJ1-1, the V gene TRBV6-1; the match to TRBD1 covers 8 bases. The J segment lost 1 base and the V segment lost 1 base, leaving 2 bases of the junction unmatched. CDR3 length: 15 amino acids. The germline V gene encodes CDR1 MNHNS and CDR2 SASEGT. CDR3 amino acids: CASSEGDRGNTEAFF. DNA for the CDR3: TGTGCCAGCAGTGAAGGAGACAGGGGGAACACTGAAGCTTTCTTT.

V is TRBV3-1 (or the pseudogene TRBV3-2) and J is TRBJ2-2; 13 nucleotides agree with TRBD2. The germline gives CDR1 LGHDT, CDR2 YNNKEL (reference sequence). Trimming took 5 bases from V and 5 from J; bases not matched to a gene: 5. The CDR3 has 16 residues. The CDR3 bases are TGTGCCAGCAGCGCCCAACTAGCGGGAGGGACCGGGGAGCTGTTTTTT. Encoded protein: CASSAQLAGGTGELFF.

The CDR3 loop reads CASSYSTGVPGNTIYF. CDR3 sequence (DNA): TGTGCCAGCAGCTACTCGACAGGGGTCCCTGGAAACACCATATATTTT. The chain is built from TRBV13 and TRBJ1-3; 8 bases fit TRBD1. The V gene end was trimmed by 4 bases and the J gene end by 2 bases; junction bases not matched to a gene: 7. This CDR3 has 16 amino acids. The germline V gene has CDR1 PRHDT and CDR2 FYEKMQ (reference sequence).

The chain links TRBV30 to TRBJ2-3; 8 bases fit TRBD2. Per the germline V gene, CDR1 is GTSNPN and CDR2 is SVGIG (reference sequence). The junction had 13 bases not matched to a gene; V was cut back by 1 base and J by 7 bases. The length of the CDR3 is 16 residues. In DNA, the CDR3 is TGTGCCTGGAGTGCCGCCGGGACTAGTGAATTATATACGCAGTATTTT. It yields the protein CAWSAAGTSELYTQYF.

This clone was picked up a small number of times. The chain is built from TRBV15 and TRBJ1-2, with D unresolved. V lost 1 base and J lost 7, with 13 bases in between. Germline CDR1 is LNHNV and CDR2 is YYDKDF (reference sequence). The CDR3 totals 14 residues. The CDR3 sequence is CATSRGSGVGGYTF. DNA for the CDR3: TGTGCCACCAGCAGAGGATCCGGGGTTGGTGGCTACACCTTC.

This rearrangement joins TRBV4-3 to TRBJ1-1; TRBD1 is a possible D gene (6 bases). Germline values: CDR1 LGHNA, CDR2 YSLEER. V dropped 0 bases and J dropped 8 bases, with 16 bases sitting between them. The CDR3 loop spans 15 amino acids. The CDR3 reads CASSQDWAGALEAFF. CDR3 nucleotides: TGCGCCAGCAGCCAAGATTGGGCAGGGGCCCTAGAAGCTTTCTTT.

The J gene is TRBJ1-3, the V gene TRBV14; possible D gene TRBD1, 6 bases. V was pared by 3 bases and J by 4 bases, with 16 bases between. This CDR3 is built from 16 residues. CDR1 is SGHDN, CDR2 FVKESK, per germline. Here the CDR3 reads CASSQVATGFGNTIYF. DNA of the CDR3: TGTGCCAGCAGCCAGGTAGCGACAGGTTTCGGAAACACCATATATTTT.

The genes are TRBV5-1 and TRBJ2-3, with D unclear. Between the trimmed V and J ends, which lost 0 bases and 4 bases, there was a span of 9 bases. The CDR3 totals 14 residues. CDR1 and CDR2 (germline): SGHRS, YFSETQ. For the CDR3, the DNA is TGCGCCAGCAGCTTGGTACCGGGTTCAGATACGCAGTATTTT. Protein: CASSLVPGSDTQYF. The variable domain in full, with the rest retrieved from reference TRBV5-1 and TRBJ2-3, is KAGVTQTPRYLIKTRGQQVTLSCSPISGHRSVSWYQQTPGQGLQFLFEYFSETQRNKGNFPGRFSGRQFSNSRSEMNVSTLELGDSALYLCASSLVPGSDTQYFGPGTRLTVL.

The chain couples TRBV3-1 (or the pseudogene TRBV3-2) to TRBJ2-7; TRBD2 agrees at 7 bases. With 3 bases clipped from V and 2 bases from J, the junction kept 1 base outside the gene matches. Looked up from germline, CDR1 is LGHDT and CDR2 is YNNKEL (reference sequence). The CDR3 has 13 amino acids. The CDR3 reads CASSQRGTYEQYF. In DNA form, the CDR3 reads TGTGCCAGCAGCCAGCGGGGGACCTACGAGCAGTACTTC.

The J gene is TRBJ2-3, the V gene TRBV29-1; 13 bases are a match to TRBD2. V lost 4 bases to trimming and J lost 4 bases; unmatched junction nucleotides: 2. Germline CDR1 and CDR2: SQVTM and ANQGSEA. The CDR3 runs 14 residues. CDR3: CSVGTSGSADTQYF. DNA for the CDR3: TGCAGCGTTGGGACTAGCGGGAGCGCAGATACGCAGTATTTT.

This clone came up once. V gene TRBV19 combines with J gene TRBJ2-2; 7 bases are a match to TRBD2. Looked up from germline, CDR1 is LNHDA and CDR2 is SQIVND (reference sequence). This CDR3 spans 15 amino acids. After removal of 3 bases from V and 4 bases from J, the junction contained 5 bases not matched to a gene. The CDR3 bases are TGTGCCAGTAGTATTGGGGGGGTAGTCACCGGGGAGCTGTTTTTT. This gives the protein CASSIGGVVTGELFF. Variable domain in full (rest from reference TRBV19 and TRBJ2-2): DGGITQSPKYLFRKEGQNVTLSCEQNLNHDAMYWYRQDPGQGLRLIYYSQIVNDFQKGDIAEGYSVSREKKESFPLTVTSAQKNPTAFYLCASSIGGVVTGELFFGEGSRLTVL.

The chain is built from TRBV5-5 and TRBJ1-5; D is perhaps TRBD1 (5 bases). V shed 4 bases and J shed 7 bases, with 18 bases lying between them. The CDR3 extends over 15 amino acids. Germline-derived CDR1 and CDR2 are SGHKS and YYEKEE (reference sequence). The CDR3 DNA reads as TGTGCCAGCAGCCGGGACGGGGGGACGGGGCAGCCCCAGCATTTT. Its protein is CASSRDGGTGQPQHF.

V and J are TRBV5-4 and TRBJ1-1; no clear D. CDR3 length equals 17 residues. V lost 0 bases and J 0 bases, leaving 15 bases between the germline ends. The germline gives CDR1 SGHNT, CDR2 YYREEE (reference sequence). This CDR3 reads CASSLGQGTYMNTEAFF. CDR3 nucleotides: TGTGCCAGCAGCTTGGGACAAGGAACATATATGAACACTGAAGCTTTCTTT.

V gene TRBV18 combines with J gene TRBJ2-6; no reliable D call. In germline, CDR1 is KGHSH, CDR2 LQKENI. V was shortened by 1 base and J by 0 bases, with 10 bases between the two germline ends. The CDR3 length is 17 residues. DNA of the CDR3: TGTGCCAGCTCACCACTGGGCAGCTTCTCTGGGGCCAACGTCCTGACTTTC. Amino acid sequence: CASSPLGSFSGANVLTF.

The chain couples TRBV4-3 to TRBJ1-1; no firm D call. CDR3 length equals 12 residues. Germline CDR1 LGHNA, CDR2 YSLEER. V gave up 1 base and J gave up 8 bases, with 8 bases separating them. In DNA, the CDR3 is TGCGCCAGCAGCCAAGTGGGCAGGGAAGCTTTCTTT. Translation gives CASSQVGREAFF.

The chain uses TRBV4-1 and TRBJ1-4, with a weak D call TRBD1 (5 bases). The CDR3 consists of 16 residues. Per the germline V gene, CDR1 is MGHRA and CDR2 is YSYEKL. V was trimmed by 2 bases and J by 6 bases, leaving 16 bases between them. In DNA, the CDR3 is TGCGCCAGCAGCCAACCACGGGGGGGACTGTATGAAAAACTGTTTTTT. It codes for CASSQPRGGLYEKLFF.

The chain combines TRBV7-9 with TRBJ1-2; 7 bases agree with TRBD1. Trimming took 5 bases from V and 8 from J; bases not matched to a gene: 8. CDR1 is SEHNR and CDR2 is FQNEAQ in the germline V gene (reference sequence). The CDR3 sequence is 13 residues long. CDR3 nucleotides: TGTGCCAGCAGCGACGGCACAGGGGTCGGCTACACCTTC. It yields the protein CASSDGTGVGYTF.